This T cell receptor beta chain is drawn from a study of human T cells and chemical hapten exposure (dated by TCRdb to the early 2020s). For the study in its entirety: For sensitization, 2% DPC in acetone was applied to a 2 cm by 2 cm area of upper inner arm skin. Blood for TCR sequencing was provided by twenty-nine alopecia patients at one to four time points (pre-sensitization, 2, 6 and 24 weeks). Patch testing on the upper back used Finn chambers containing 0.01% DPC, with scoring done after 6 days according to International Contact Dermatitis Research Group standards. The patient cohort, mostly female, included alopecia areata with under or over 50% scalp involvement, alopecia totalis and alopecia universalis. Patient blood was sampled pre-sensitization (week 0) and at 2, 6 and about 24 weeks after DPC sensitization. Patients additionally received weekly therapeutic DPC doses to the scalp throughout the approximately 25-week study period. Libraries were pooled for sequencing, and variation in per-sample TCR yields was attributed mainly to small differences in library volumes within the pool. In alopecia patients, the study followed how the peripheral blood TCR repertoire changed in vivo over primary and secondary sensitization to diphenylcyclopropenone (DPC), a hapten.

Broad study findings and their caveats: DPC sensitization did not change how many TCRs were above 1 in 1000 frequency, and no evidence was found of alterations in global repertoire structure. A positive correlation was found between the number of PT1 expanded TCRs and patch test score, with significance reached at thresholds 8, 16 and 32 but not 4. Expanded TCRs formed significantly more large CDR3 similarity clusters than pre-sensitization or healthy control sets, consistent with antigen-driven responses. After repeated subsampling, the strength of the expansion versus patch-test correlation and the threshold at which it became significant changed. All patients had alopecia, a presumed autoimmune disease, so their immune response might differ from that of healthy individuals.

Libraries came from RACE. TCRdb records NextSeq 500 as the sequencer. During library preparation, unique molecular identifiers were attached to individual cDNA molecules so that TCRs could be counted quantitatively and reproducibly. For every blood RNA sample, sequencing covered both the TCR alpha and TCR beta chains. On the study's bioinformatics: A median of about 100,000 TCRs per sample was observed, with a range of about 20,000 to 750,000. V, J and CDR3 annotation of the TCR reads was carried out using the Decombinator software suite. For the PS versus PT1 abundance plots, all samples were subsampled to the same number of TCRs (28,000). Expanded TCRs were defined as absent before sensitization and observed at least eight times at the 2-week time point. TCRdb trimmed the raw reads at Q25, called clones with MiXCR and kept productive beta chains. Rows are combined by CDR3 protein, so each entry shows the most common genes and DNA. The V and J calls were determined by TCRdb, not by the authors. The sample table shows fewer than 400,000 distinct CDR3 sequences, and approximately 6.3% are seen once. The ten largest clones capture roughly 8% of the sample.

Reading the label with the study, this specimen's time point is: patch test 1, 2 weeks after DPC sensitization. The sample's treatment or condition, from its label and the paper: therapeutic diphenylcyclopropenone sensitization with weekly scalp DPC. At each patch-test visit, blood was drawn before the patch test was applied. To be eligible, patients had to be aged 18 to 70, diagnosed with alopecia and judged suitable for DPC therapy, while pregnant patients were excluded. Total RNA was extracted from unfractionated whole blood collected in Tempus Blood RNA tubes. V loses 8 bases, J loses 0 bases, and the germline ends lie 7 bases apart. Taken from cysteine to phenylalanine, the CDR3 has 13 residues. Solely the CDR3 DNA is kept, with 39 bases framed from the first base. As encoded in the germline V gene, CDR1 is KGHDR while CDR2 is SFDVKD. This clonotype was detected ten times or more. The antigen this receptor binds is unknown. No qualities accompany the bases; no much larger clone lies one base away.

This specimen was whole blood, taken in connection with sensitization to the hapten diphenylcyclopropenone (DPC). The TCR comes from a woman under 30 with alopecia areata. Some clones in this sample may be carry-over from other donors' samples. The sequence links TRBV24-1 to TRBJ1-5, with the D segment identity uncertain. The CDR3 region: CATNGDSNQPQHF. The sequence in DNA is TGTGCCACCAACGGAGATAGCAATCAGCCCCAGCATTTT.